This T cell receptor (beta chain) is drawn from a study of CD8+CD57+ T cells in acquired aplastic anemia. As for the study in general: DNA per sorted CD4+ or CD8+ sample ranged about 0.19 to 30 ug, averaging roughly 3.2 ug. Study-level points and caveats: Both patients and controls carried the same twenty-nine CD8+ CDR3 sequences.

Previously, flow cytometry had revealed CD8+CD57+ cell expansion in the patients chosen for sequencing. Patients uniformly had severe acquired aplastic anemia. Genomic DNA, serving as template, underwent TCR beta VDJ and CDR3 profiling. TCRdb fed the reads into MiXCR, producing one record per CDR3 protein. The sample shows fewer than 80,000 distinct CDR3 sequences, under 80% of them seen only once. This clonotype was seen more than once but under ten times. Its matching antigen is unknown. The origin of this receptor is a human donor with aplastic anemia. Sequencing was done on a sample of sorted CD4+, CD8+, or CD8+CD57+ T cells (not recorded which) from PBMCs.

The CDR3 sequence is CASSLAGGAYEQYF. DNA for the CDR3: TGTGCCAGCAGCTTGGCGGGGGGCGCCTACGAGCAGTACTTC. The chain uses TRBV7-4 and TRBJ2-7; 8 bases map to TRBD2. With V trimmed by 3 bases and J by 2 bases, 3 bases remained unmatched. Germline-derived CDR1 and CDR2 are SGHVT and SQSDAQ. This CDR3 has 14 residues.